A single T cell receptor (beta chain) is shown here with its context. This sample stems from a study of blood T cell repertoires in COVID-19. At the level of the study: The samples span acute and convalescent COVID-19 from the United States, Italy and Spain.

Method: immunoSEQ multiplex PCR; TCRdb's copy keeps in-frame clones and lacks some. This sample carries roughly 150,000 clones, over 75% of them seen once, and the ten largest clones take 3% to 4%. The V and J ends lost 4 bases and 4 bases respectively, with 8 bases between them. The CDR3 totals 13 residues. The germline V gene encodes CDR1 LNHDA and CDR2 SQIVND (reference sequence). Clinical history as reported by participants underpinned cohort assignment. V gene TRBV19 combines with J gene TRBJ1-3; D remains ambiguous. The receptor comes from a man in his forties or fifties in a cohort exposed to, infected with or recovered from COVID-19 (not recorded which). The sample comprised PBMCs or T cells enriched from blood (not recorded which). Written as DNA, the CDR3 is TGTGCCAGTAGTAACAATCCGGGAAACACCATATATTTT. Translation gives CASSNNPGNTIYF.